This TCR beta chain derives from a study of vaccination and CD4 T cells after COVID-19. Turning to the study itself: Six males and four females, two Hispanic, made up the convalescents. Either a CEFX pool, an HIV-1 Nef pool, or no peptide was added to control cultures. Points from the study as a whole: 304 of 307 vaccine-specific clones from convalescent patients were spike mono-reactive. Convalescent patients had a median about 88% of post-vaccine SARS-CoV-2-reactive clones that were detected only after vaccination, not before it.

Comment on this clonotype: Its antigen remains unidentified.

The treatment: approximately 10-day PBMC culture with coronavirus spike peptide pools or control peptides (ViraFEST assay). With the Oncomine TCR Beta short-read assay, DNA from cultured CD4+ T cells was sequenced. MiXCR, run by TCRdb on the PCR reads, gives a single entry per CDR3 protein. The table shows about 21,000 distinct CDR3 sequences, with around 50% occurring only once. CDR3 length: 17 amino acids. The germline gives CDR1 DFQATT, CDR2 SNEGSKA (reference sequence). Trimming at V came to 0 bases and at J to 0 bases, leaving 6 bases not matched to a gene. The sequence was collected from a human donor who had recovered from COVID-19. The specimen sequenced was CD4+ T cells from blood, cultured in vitro. The chain employs TRBV20-1 and TRBJ1-3; 9 positions match TRBD1. The CDR3 DNA sequence: TGCAGTGCTAGAGATTCCGGGACAGGGAGCTCTGGAAACACCATATATTTT. Translated: CSARDSGTGSSGNTIYF.